The 27 T cell receptor beta chains presented below share a single source sample, sequenced in a study of regulatory T cells in long-lasting Graves disease. According to the study, TCR beta libraries were built with iRepertoire HTBI primers and CDR3-region Arm-PCR. From the multiplex PCR reads, TCRdb called clonotypes with MiXCR, one entry per CDR3 protein. The repertoire holds 430,000 or so distinct CDR3 sequences, roughly 21% seen once, with roughly 13% in the top ten. Time point meaning: persistent/refractory GD, antithyroid drugs over 5 years with positive TRAb. Following extraction of RNA from PBMCs, that RNA was used to make the TCR library. The source was peripheral blood mononuclear cells (PBMCs), collected when the disease was refractory, from a patient treated with antithyroid drugs. These receptors were taken from a female donor with Graves disease.

With regard to this clonotype: Compared with germline, one end of the junction differs, possibly owing to a read error. The gene calls are TRBV24-1 and TRBJ2-7; no clear D. The CDR3 sequence is 13 residues long. CDR1 is KGHDR and CDR2 is SFDVKD in the germline V gene. CDR3 amino acids: CASSPRAAYEQYF. CDR3 DNA sequence: TGTGCCAGCAGTCCCCGAGCTGCCTACGAGCAGTACTTC.

Ten or more counts support this clonotype. The chain joins TRBV6-1 to TRBJ1-5; D possibly corresponds to TRBD1 (5 bases). This CDR3 is built from 14 residues. V was trimmed by 7 bases and J by 2 bases, leaving 12 bases between them. CDR1 and CDR2 from the germline V gene are MNHNS and SASEGT. The CDR3 nucleotides are TGTGCCAGCATGGGGACTACGGGCAATCAGCCCCAGCATTTT. Protein sequence: CASMGTTGNQPQHF.

This clonotype appeared many times. The DNA of the CDR3 is TGTGCCAGCACTGGACAAGGGGGGATGACGGAACTGTTTTTT. It is translated as CASTGQGGMTELFF. This chain links TRBV2 with TRBJ1-4; the D gene is possibly TRBD1 (6 bases). The CDR3 runs to 14 residues. Germline V CDR1 and CDR2: SNHLY, FYNNEI. V lost 7 bases and J lost 12, with 21 bases in between.

V and J are TRBV28 and TRBJ2-2, with TRBD1 matching over 9 bases. The germline CDR1 and CDR2 sequences are MDHEN and SYDVKM. The V segment lost 4 bases and the J segment 6 bases; nucleotides outside the gene matches: 6. The CDR3 contains 15 residues. The CDR3 DNA sequence: TGTGCCAGCAGTTCTCCCAACAGGGGGCCCGGGGAGCTGTTTTTT. It encodes CASSSPNRGPGELFF.

A word on this clonotype: This may stem from a read error, because a much larger clone lies one nucleotide away. The chain joins TRBV12-3 or TRBV12-4 to TRBJ2-2, with D perhaps matching TRBD1 (5 bases). Deletions cut 6 bases from V and 0 bases from J, with 14 bases between. The CDR3 contains 16 residues. As DNA, the CDR3 is TGTGCCAGCAGCCCAATCCAGGGCTCGAACACCGGGGAGCTGTTTTTT. Translated: CASSPIQGSNTGELFF.

This clonotype was recorded at least ten times. The rearrangement links TRBV2 to TRBJ1-1; no reliable D call. There are 14 residues in the CDR3. V gave up 6 bases and J gave up 1 base, with 12 bases separating them. The germline CDR1 and CDR2 sequences are SNHLY and FYNNEI. This CDR3 reads CASSSFHANTEAFF. DNA of the CDR3: TGTGCCAGCAGCAGTTTTCACGCGAACACTGAAGCTTTCTTT.

This clonotype has at least ten counts. One junction end disagrees with the germline gene, perhaps due to a read error. The chain combines TRBV5-1 with TRBJ2-7; the D call may be TRBD1 or TRBD2 (6 bases each). Germline V gene data show CDR1 as SGHRS and CDR2 as YFSETQ. The CDR3 extends over 14 amino acids. The CDR3, as DNA: TGTGCCAGCAGCTTGGGAGGACAGACCTACGAGCAGTACTTC. Protein sequence: CASSLGGQTYEQYF.

Regarding this clonotype: A much bigger clone sits one base away, suggesting this may be a read error. The V call is TRBV12-3 or TRBV12-4, the J call TRBJ2-2, with 8 bases matching TRBD2. Trimming removed 8 bases from V and 4 bases from J; junction bases left unmatched: 12. CDR3 length: 16 amino acids. This CDR3 reads CASGNMIAGSTGELFF. The CDR3 DNA follows: TGTGCCAGCGGAAACATGATAGCGGGAAGCACCGGGGAGCTGTTTTTT.

This clonotype has more than one count but fewer than ten. This may arise from a read error, as a much more abundant clone is one base away. The chain links TRBV28 to TRBJ1-1; TRBD1 might be the D (5 bases). V was trimmed by 6 bases and J by 6 bases, leaving 14 bases between them. CDR1 is MDHEN and CDR2 is SYDVKM in the germline V gene. The CDR3 has 13 amino acids. The chain's CDR3 is CASSDLGGAEAFF. DNA for the CDR3: TGTGCCAGCAGCGACCTGGGGGGTGCTGAAGCTTTCTTT.

As to this clonotype: Lacking the conserved final phenylalanine or tryptophan, this CDR3 likely reflects a read error. It is unclear where the CDR3 begins or ends on the DNA, so no DNA is shown, and the CDR3 is as TCRdb lists it. The chain links TRBV12-3 or TRBV12-4 to TRBJ2-2; TRBD2, the table's D call, lacks a check against the DNA. The CDR3 comprises 16 residues, both ends counted. CDR3: CASTQVGTIITGELLL.

The chain couples TRBV27 to TRBJ1-1, with D possibly being TRBD1 (5 bases). The CDR3 totals 15 residues. Germline loops: CDR1 MNHEY, CDR2 SMNVEV (reference sequence). V was cut by 4 bases and J by 4 bases, with 16 bases left in between. This CDR3 reads CASSSGRGLGTEAFF. The CDR3 region has the DNA TGTGCCAGCAGTTCGGGACGGGGCTTGGGCACTGAAGCTTTCTTT.

In its sample, this clonotype was seen many times. The J gene is TRBJ2-2, the V gene TRBV3-1, with unresolved D. The CDR3 spans 13 residues. CDR1 LGHDT and CDR2 YNNKEL come from the germline V gene (reference sequence). The V gene lost 3 bases and the J gene lost 4 bases, with 6 bases spanning the gap. Written as DNA, the CDR3 is TGTGCCAGCAGCCACAGGTTCACCGGGGAGCTGTTTTTT. It specifies CASSHRFTGELFF. Using reference TRBV3-1 and TRBJ2-2 for the parts outside the CDR3, the full variable domain is DTAVSQTPKYLVTQMGNDKSIKCEQNLGHDTMYWYKQDSKKFLKIMFSYNNKELIINETVPNRFSPKSPDKAHLNLHINSLELGDSAVYFCASSHRFTGELFFGEGSRLTVL.

This clonotype was counted ten times or more. The chain recombines TRBV27 with TRBJ1-2, with D possibly matching TRBD1 (6 bases). The germline V gene encodes CDR1 MNHEY and CDR2 SMNVEV (reference sequence). V lost 2 bases and J 5 bases, leaving 21 bases between the germline ends. The CDR3 has 17 amino acids. DNA of the CDR3: TGTGCCAGCAGTTTAAACCGGAGGGGGGGGCGCGTGTATGGCTACACCTTC. Its translation: CASSLNRRGGRVYGYTF.

This clonotype has at least ten counts. The V call is TRBV6-2 or TRBV6-3, the J call TRBJ2-7; D is unresolved. V lost 0 bases and J 2 bases, leaving 8 bases between the germline ends. Germline CDR1 is MNHEY and CDR2 is SVGEGT. This CDR3 spans 14 amino acids. CDR3 residues: CASSYSISAYEQYF. The CDR3 DNA follows: TGTGCCAGCAGTTACTCGATTTCGGCCTACGAGCAGTACTTC.

This clonotype was seen a handful of times. The V and J genes are TRBV7-9 and TRBJ2-4, with D unclear. CDR3 length: 12 residues. Germline V gene data show CDR1 as SEHNR and CDR2 as FQNEAQ (reference sequence). The germline V and J ends were trimmed by 2 bases and 16 bases, with 15 bases remaining between them. CDR3 sequence: CASSLSADRSYF. The CDR3 DNA is TGTGCCAGCAGCTTATCGGCGGATCGTTCCTACTTC. Combining the CDR3 with reference TRBV7-9 and TRBJ2-4 gives the whole variable domain DTGVSQNPRHKITKRGQNVTFRCDPISEHNRLYWYRQTLGQGPEFLTYFQNEAQLEKSRLLSDRFSAERPKGSFSTLEIQRTEQGDSAMYLCASSLSADRSYFGAGTRLSVL.

On this clonotype: A much bigger clone sits one base away, suggesting this may be a read error. This chain joins TRBV28 and TRBJ2-7; D is undetermined. The V gene's germline CDR1 is MDHEN and CDR2 SYDVKM. CDR3 size: 12 residues. V lost 6 bases and J 3 bases, leaving 9 bases between the germline ends. The CDR3 reads CASRKHGYEQYF. The DNA of the CDR3 is TGTGCCAGCAGAAAACATGGCTACGAGCAGTACTTC.

In this sample, this clonotype turned up many times. The DNA for the CDR3 is TGTGCCAGCAGCCAACCAGGACCAATCTACGAGCAGTACTTC. It yields the protein CASSQPGPIYEQYF. The chain joins TRBV7-9 to TRBJ2-7; D remains ambiguous. Trimming took off 5 bases at V and 3 bases at J, with 14 bases between the two ends. This CDR3 contains 14 residues. Germline loops: CDR1 SEHNR, CDR2 FQNEAQ (reference sequence).

This clonotype has only a few counts. J is TRBJ1-1 and V is TRBV5-1; tentative D call: TRBD1 (5 bases). Trimming pared 6 bases from V and 4 bases from J, leaving 13 bases between. This CDR3 region has 13 residues. Germline V gene lookup returns CDR1 SGHRS and CDR2 YFSETQ. The CDR3 here is CASTTGGATEAFF. The CDR3 bases are TGCGCCAGCACAACGGGGGGTGCCACTGAAGCTTTCTTT. The whole variable domain, filled in from reference TRBV5-1 and TRBJ1-1, reads KAGVTQTPRYLIKTRGQQVTLSCSPISGHRSVSWYQQTPGQGLQFLFEYFSETQRNKGNFPGRFSGRQFSNSRSEMNVSTLELGDSALYLCASTTGGATEAFFGQGTRLTVV.

The chain employs TRBV7-9 and TRBJ2-1, with TRBD2 matching 8 bases. The trim removed 5 bases at V and 4 bases at J, leaving 7 bases unmatched. The V gene's germline CDR1 is SEHNR and CDR2 FQNEAQ (reference sequence). The CDR3 has 15 residues. The DNA for the CDR3 is TGTGCCAGCAGCGAAGCGGGAGCGACATACAATGAGCAGTTCTTC. As protein: CASSEAGATYNEQFF.

This clonotype appeared many times. The CDR3 nucleotides read TGTGCCAGCCAGCCGGGAAATACCGGGGAGCTGTTTTTT. Protein sequence: CASQPGNTGELFF. This chain connects TRBV2 to TRBJ2-2, with D tentatively TRBD2 (5 bases). The germline gives CDR1 SNHLY, CDR2 FYNNEI. The CDR3 loop spans 13 amino acids. V dropped 8 bases and J dropped 5 bases, with 12 bases sitting between them.

In regard to this clonotype: A much larger clonotype is one base distant, so this may be a read error. The rearrangement links TRBV5-1 to TRBJ2-2; D assignment may be TRBD1 or TRBD2 (5 bases each). Germline CDR1 and CDR2: SGHRS and YFSETQ. The CDR3 runs to 13 residues. The CDR3 DNA reads TGCGCCAGCAGCCGCCCGGGGACCGGGGAGCCGTTTTTT. Translation: CASSRPGTGEPFF. Full variable domain (outside the CDR3, taken from reference TRBV5-1 and TRBJ2-2): KAGVTQTPRYLIKTRGQQVTLSCSPISGHRSVSWYQQTPGQGLQFLFEYFSETQRNKGNFPGRFSGRQFSNSRSEMNVSTLELGDSALYLCASSRPGTGEPFFGEGSRLTVL.

This clonotype came up many times. The V gene is TRBV24-1, the J gene TRBJ2-5, with 8 positions matching TRBD2. The V gene end was trimmed by 1 base and the J gene end by 6 bases; junction bases not matched to a gene: 12. Germline CDR1 reads KGHDR; CDR2 reads SFDVKD. The CDR3 contains 17 residues. CDR3 DNA sequence: TGTGCCACCAGTGATTTCCCCCAGAGCGGGAGCGGCAAGACCCAGTACTTC. Amino acids: CATSDFPQSGSGKTQYF.

This clonotype showed up just a few times. At one boundary the junction diverges from the germline segment, which might be a read error. The chain carries TRBV20-1 and TRBJ1-3, with D possibly TRBD1 on 6 matching bases. The germline gives CDR1 DFQATT, CDR2 SNEGSKA (reference sequence). The CDR3 sequence is 11 residues long. CDR3 sequence (DNA): TGCAGTGCTGAACAGGGTTTTTCGTATATATTT. Its protein product is CSAEQGFSYIF.

This clonotype has at least ten counts. This chain links TRBV28 with TRBJ2-7; D is unresolved. CDR3 length: 14 residues. Per germline, CDR1 MDHEN and CDR2 SYDVKM. V shed 1 base and J shed 3 bases, with 10 bases lying between them. The CDR3 reads CASSLSDGSYEQYF. In DNA, the CDR3 is TGTGCCAGCAGTTTATCGGACGGTAGCTACGAGCAGTACTTC.

This sequence joins TRBV5-6 and TRBJ1-1; D not certain. Germline V gene sequence: CDR1 SGHDT, CDR2 YYEEEE. CDR3 length: 13 amino acids. The V end lost 9 bases, the J end lost 5 bases, and 17 bases lay between the germline ends. The CDR3 protein is CATSIGFGTEAFF. The CDR3 nucleotides read TGTGCCACCAGTATAGGGTTTGGGACTGAAGCTTTCTTT.

This clonotype was seen only a few times. The rearrangement links TRBV30 to TRBJ2-1, with D perhaps TRBD2 (6 bases). Germline CDR1 is GTSNPN and CDR2 is SVGIG (reference sequence). The CDR3 is 12 amino acids. The CDR3: CAARGGYNEQFF. As DNA, the CDR3 is TGTGCTGCTAGGGGAGGATACAATGAGCAGTTCTTC.

This clonotype was counted only a few times. V usage is TRBV20-1 and J usage is TRBJ2-2; 7 bases fit TRBD1. CDR1 is DFQATT and CDR2 is SNEGSKA in the germline V gene (reference sequence). The CDR3 has 12 amino acids. With V trimmed by 6 bases and J by 7 bases, 5 bases remained unmatched. The chain's CDR3 is CSARQGIGELFF. CDR3 bases: TGCAGTGCACGACAGGGAATCGGGGAGCTGTTTTTT.